This T cell receptor (beta chain) was recorded in a study of blood T cells in healthy people across ages. The second PCR ran roughly 7 to 12 cycles with a sample-barcoded 5' primer and J-beta primers. From the 5' RACE reads, TCRdb called clonotypes with MiXCR, one entry per CDR3 protein. This table holds fewer than 950,000 distinct CDR3 sequences, about 53% found once. Every donor provided roughly 9.1 milliliters of peripheral blood. Sequences were obtained from blood. This clonotype was sampled from a man older than 75 in good health.

CDR3 sequence reads: CASSYLAGGRAADTQYF. CDR3 coding DNA: TGTGCCAGCAGTTATCTAGCGGGAGGAAGGGCCGCAGATACGCAGTATTTT. V and J are TRBV28 and TRBJ2-3, with TRBD2 identical over 11 bases. With V trimmed by 4 bases and J by 4 bases, 10 bases remained unmatched. There are 17 residues in the CDR3. Per the germline V gene, CDR1 is MDHEN and CDR2 is SYDVKM.